The TCR beta chain described here comes from a study of beta chain features in type 1 diabetes. With respect to this clone: Its antigen remains unknown.

Losses at the gene ends were 3 bases for V and 3 bases for J; bases not matched to a gene: 2. The CDR3 is 14 residues long. Germline lookup yields CDR1 SGHTA and CDR2 FQGNSA. Isolated RNA was reverse transcribed in full, so expressed TCRB transcripts were sequenced. The protocol was immunoSEQ multiplex PCR, while the TCRdb copy is restricted to in-frame clones and leaves out a portion. The table has around 100,000 clones, 25% to 35% seen once. Overall study findings and caveats: Among all four CD4+ subsets, Type 1 diabetes patients had TCRB CDR3s that were moderately but significantly shorter. Fewer insertions but more deletions were seen at VDJ junctions in type 1 diabetes patients. Within the patient group, naive, central memory and Treg TCRB repertoires appeared more similar to each other than within healthy donors.

Donors contributed one heparinised blood draw apiece, averaging around 100 mL. Sequenced: central memory CD4+ T cells from blood. The receptor was isolated from a woman aged 18-30 years with type 1 diabetes. This sequence joins TRBV7-2 and TRBJ1-1, with 9 nucleotides matching TRBD1. In nucleotides, the CDR3 is TGTGCCAGCAGCTTCGGACAGGGGTACACTGAAGCTTTCTTT. This sequence encodes CASSFGQGYTEAFF.